This T cell receptor (beta chain) stems from a study of blood T cell repertoires in COVID-19. Study-wide background: The origin of the acute and convalescent COVID-19 samples was the United States, Italy and Spain. T cells, B-cell-depleted T cells, or PBMCs supplied cDNA or gDNA.

This table comes from immunoSEQ multiplex PCR, and its TCRdb copy is limited to in-frame clones, with some not included. The sample carries 55,000 to 65,000 clones, over 75% recorded once. The V gene's germline CDR1 is SGHVS and CDR2 FNYEAQ. CDR3 size: 16 residues. Trimming took off 0 bases at V and 3 bases at J, with 12 bases between the two ends. Sequenced sample: peripheral blood. The receptor comes from a man in his sixties with active or convalescent COVID-19. The chain carries TRBV7-6 and TRBJ1-5, with D unresolved. The CDR3 bases are TGTGCCAGCAGCTTAGCGGTGGCAGGCGTCAATCAGCCCCAGCATTTT. This translates into CASSLAVAGVNQPQHF.